What follows describes a single TCR beta chain. After removal of 0 bases from V and 7 bases from J, the junction contained 3 bases not matched to a gene. Germline V gene lookup returns CDR1 SGDLS and CDR2 YYNGEE. CDR3 length: 15 residues. The sorting of PBMCs gave CD4+ and CD8+ T cells. The sample comes from a study of CD8+ T cells in alopecia areata. Turning to the study itself: Treated patients received oral tofacitinib, 5 to 10 mg twice daily. Treatment with tofacitinib (6 to 18 months) was followed by 6 months off drug.

Sequencing relied on a cDNA template that was reverse transcribed from extracted RNA. Profiled with immunoSEQ multiplex PCR; TCRdb holds only in-frame clones, not every one. Of about 150,000 clones listed, around 50% are singletons. The receptor comes from a human donor with alopecia areata. Specimen: CD4+ T cells sorted from blood, collected at week 0. The rearrangement links TRBV9 to TRBJ1-6; 8 bases agree with TRBD1. CDR3 loop: CASSVGTGHNSPLHF. The DNA for the CDR3 is TGTGCCAGCAGCGTAGGGACAGGGCACAATTCACCCCTCCACTTT.